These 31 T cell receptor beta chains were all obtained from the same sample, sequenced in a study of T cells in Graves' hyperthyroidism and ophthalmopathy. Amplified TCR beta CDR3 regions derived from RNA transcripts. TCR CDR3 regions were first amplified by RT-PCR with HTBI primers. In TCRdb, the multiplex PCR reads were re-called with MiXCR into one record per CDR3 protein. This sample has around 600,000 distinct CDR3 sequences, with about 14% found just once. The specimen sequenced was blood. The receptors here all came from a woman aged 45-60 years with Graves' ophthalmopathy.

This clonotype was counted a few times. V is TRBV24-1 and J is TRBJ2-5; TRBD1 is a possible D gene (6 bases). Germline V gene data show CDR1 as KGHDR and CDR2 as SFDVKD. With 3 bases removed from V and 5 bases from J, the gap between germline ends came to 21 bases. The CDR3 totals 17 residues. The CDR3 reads CATSDPPPGDVRETQYF. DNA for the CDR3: TGTGCCACCAGTGATCCCCCTCCAGGGGACGTTAGGGAGACCCAGTACTTC.

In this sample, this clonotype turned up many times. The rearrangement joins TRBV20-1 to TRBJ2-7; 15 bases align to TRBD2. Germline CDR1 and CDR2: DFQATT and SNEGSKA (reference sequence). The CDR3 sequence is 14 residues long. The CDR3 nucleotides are TGCAGGCCCCGGACTAGCGGGAGGGCCGGGGAGCAGTACTTC. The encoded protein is CRPRTSGRAGEQYF.

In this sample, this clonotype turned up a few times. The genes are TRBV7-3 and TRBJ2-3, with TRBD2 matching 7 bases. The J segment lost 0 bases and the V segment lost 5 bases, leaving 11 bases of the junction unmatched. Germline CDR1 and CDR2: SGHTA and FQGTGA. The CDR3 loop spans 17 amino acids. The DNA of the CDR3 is TGTGCCAGCAGCACGTTTTCTAGCGGAGCTAGCACAGATACGCAGTATTTT. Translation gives CASSTFSSGASTDTQYF. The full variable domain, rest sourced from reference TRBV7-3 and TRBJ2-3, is GAGVSQTPSNKVTEKGKYVELRCDPISGHTALYWYRQSLGQGPEFLIYFQGTGAADDSGLPNDRFFAVRPEGSVSTLKIQRTERGDSAVYLCASSTFSSGASTDTQYFGPGTRLTVL.

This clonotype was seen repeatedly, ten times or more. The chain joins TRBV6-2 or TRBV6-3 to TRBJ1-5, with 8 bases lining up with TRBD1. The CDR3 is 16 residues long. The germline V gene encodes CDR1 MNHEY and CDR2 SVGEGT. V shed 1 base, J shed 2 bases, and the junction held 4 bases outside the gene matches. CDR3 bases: TGTGCCAGCAGTTACTTGACAGGGGAGGGCAATCAGCCCCAGCATTTT. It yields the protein CASSYLTGEGNQPQHF.

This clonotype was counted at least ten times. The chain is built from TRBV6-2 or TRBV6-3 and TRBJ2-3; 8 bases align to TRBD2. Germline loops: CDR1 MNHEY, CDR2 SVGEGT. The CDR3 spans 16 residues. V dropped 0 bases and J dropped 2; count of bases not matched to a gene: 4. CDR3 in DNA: TGTGCCAGCAGTTACTCGACTAGCGAGCTCACAGATACGCAGTATTTT. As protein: CASSYSTSELTDTQYF.

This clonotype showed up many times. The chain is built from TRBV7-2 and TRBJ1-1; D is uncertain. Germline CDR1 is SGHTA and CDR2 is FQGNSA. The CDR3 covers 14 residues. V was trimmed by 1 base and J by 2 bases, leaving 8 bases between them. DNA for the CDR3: TGTGCCAGCAGCTTAGTCAATACAAACACTGAAGCTTTCTTT. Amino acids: CASSLVNTNTEAFF.

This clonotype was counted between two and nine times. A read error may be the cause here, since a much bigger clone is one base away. CDR3 sequence reads: CAWSGAFSTFF. CDR3 nucleotides: TGTGCCTGGTCAGGTGCGTTCTCGACTTTCTTT. This chain uses TRBV30 with TRBJ1-1; D uncertain. The CDR3 consists of 11 residues. In germline, CDR1 is GTSNPN, CDR2 SVGIG (reference sequence). V gave up 5 bases and J gave up 12 bases, with 16 bases separating them.

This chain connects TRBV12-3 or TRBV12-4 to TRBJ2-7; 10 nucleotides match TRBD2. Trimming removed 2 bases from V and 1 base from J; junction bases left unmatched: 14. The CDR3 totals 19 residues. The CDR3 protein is CASSLPTRLAGIRSYEQYF. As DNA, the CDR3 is TGTGCCAGCAGTTTACCCACCCGACTAGCGGGTATTAGGTCCTACGAGCAGTACTTC.

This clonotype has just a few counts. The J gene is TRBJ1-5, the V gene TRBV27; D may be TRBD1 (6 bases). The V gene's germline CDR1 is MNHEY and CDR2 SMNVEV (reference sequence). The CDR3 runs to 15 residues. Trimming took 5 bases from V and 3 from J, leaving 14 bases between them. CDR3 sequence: CASSPDRGDNQPQHF. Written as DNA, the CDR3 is TGTGCCAGCAGTCCAGATAGGGGGGACAATCAGCCCCAGCATTTT.

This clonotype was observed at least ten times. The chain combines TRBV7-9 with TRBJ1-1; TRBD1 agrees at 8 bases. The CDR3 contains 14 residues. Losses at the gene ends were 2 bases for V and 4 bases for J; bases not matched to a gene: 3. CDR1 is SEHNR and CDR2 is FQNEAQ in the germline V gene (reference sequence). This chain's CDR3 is CASSLRQGSTEAFF. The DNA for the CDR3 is TGTGCCAGCAGCTTACGACAGGGGAGCACTGAAGCTTTCTTT.

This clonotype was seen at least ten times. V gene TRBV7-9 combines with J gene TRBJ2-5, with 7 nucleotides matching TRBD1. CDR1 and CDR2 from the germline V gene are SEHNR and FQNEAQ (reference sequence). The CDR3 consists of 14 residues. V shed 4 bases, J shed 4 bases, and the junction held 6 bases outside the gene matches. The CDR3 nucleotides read TGTGCCAGCAGCTCGACAGGGTTTGGAGAGACCCAGTACTTC. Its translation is CASSSTGFGETQYF.

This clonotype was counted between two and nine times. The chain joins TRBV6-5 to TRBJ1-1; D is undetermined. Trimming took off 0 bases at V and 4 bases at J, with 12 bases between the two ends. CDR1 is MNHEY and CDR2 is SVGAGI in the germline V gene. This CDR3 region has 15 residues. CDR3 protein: CASSYSGNPGTEAFF. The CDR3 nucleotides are TGTGCCAGCAGTTACTCGGGGAATCCGGGCACTGAAGCTTTCTTT.

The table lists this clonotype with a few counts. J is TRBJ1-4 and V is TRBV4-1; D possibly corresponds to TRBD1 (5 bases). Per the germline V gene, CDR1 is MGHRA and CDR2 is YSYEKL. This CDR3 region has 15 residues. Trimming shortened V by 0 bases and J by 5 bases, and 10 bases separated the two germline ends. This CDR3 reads CASSQDSRANEKLFF. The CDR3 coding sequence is TGCGCCAGCAGCCAAGATTCCAGGGCCAATGAAAAACTGTTTTTT.

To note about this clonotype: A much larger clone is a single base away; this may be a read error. The CDR3 loop is CASSFFRGLPSEQYF. CDR3 bases: TGTGCCAGCAGTTTTTTCCGGGGACTCCCCTCCGAGCAGTACTTC. The chain employs TRBV28 and TRBJ2-7; D is possibly TRBD2 (6 bases). CDR1 is MDHEN and CDR2 is SYDVKM in the germline V gene. The CDR3 runs 15 residues. The ends were cut back, 3 bases at V and 6 bases at J, with 18 bases in the middle. Full variable domain (rest looked up from reference TRBV28 and TRBJ2-7): DVKVTQSSRYLVKRTGEKVFLECVQDMDHENMFWYRQDPGLGLRLIYFSYDVKMKEKGDIPEGYSVSREKKERFSLILESASTNQTSMYLCASSFFRGLPSEQYFGPGTRLTVT.

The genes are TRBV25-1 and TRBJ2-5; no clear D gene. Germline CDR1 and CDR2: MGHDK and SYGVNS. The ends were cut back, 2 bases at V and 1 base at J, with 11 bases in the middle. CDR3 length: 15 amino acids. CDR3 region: CASSEMGHRQETQYF. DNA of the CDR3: TGTGCCAGCAGTGAAATGGGTCACCGCCAAGAGACCCAGTACTTC.

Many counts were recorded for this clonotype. The CDR3 sequence: CASSFTGLEQYF. CDR3 coding DNA: TGTGCCAGCAGTTTTACAGGGCTCGAGCAGTACTTC. The V and J genes are TRBV2 and TRBJ2-7; tentatively, D is TRBD1 (6 bases). Germline CDR1 is SNHLY and CDR2 is FYNNEI. The CDR3 is made up of 12 amino acids. Trimming removed 5 bases at V and 6 bases at J, with 11 bases between.

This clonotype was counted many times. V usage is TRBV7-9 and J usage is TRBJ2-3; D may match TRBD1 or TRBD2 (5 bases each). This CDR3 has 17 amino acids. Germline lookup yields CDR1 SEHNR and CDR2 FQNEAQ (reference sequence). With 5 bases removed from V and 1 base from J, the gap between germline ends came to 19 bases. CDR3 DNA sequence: TGTGCCAGCAGCCAAATAATCGGGACGGGGCGCACAGATACGCAGTATTTT. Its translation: CASSQIIGTGRTDTQYF.

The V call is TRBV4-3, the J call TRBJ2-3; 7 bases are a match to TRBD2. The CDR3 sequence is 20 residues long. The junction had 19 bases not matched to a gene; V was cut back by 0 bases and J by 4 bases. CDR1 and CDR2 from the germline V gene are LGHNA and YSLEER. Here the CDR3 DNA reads TGCGCCAGCAGCCAAGATCCCATCCAACTCGGACGGGAGGAGGCAGATACGCAGTATTTT. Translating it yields CASSQDPIQLGREEADTQYF.

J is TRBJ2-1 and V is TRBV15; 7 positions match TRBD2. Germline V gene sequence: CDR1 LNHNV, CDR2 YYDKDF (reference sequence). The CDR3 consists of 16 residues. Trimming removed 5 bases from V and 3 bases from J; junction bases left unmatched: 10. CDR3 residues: CATSPQSGGGYNEQFF. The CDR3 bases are TGTGCCACCAGCCCCCAATCGGGGGGAGGCTACAATGAGCAGTTCTTC.

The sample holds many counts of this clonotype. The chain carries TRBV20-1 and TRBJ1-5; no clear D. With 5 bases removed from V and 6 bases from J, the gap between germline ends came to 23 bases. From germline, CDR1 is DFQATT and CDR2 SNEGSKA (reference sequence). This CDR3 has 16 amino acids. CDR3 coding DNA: TGCAGTGCTCAGAGGTTGGGTATGGCAGAGGCTCAGCCCCAGCATTTT. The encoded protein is CSAQRLGMAEAQPQHF.

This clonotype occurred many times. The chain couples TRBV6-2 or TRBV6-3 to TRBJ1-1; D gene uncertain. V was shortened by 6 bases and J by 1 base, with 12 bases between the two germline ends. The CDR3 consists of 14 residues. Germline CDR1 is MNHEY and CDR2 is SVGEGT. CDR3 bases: TGTGCCAGCAGGCAAAGTAGCGGGAACACTGAAGCTTTCTTT. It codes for CASRQSSGNTEAFF.

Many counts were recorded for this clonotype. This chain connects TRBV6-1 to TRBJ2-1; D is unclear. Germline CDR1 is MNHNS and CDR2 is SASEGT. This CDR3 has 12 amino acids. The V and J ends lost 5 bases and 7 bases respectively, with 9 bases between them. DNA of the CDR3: TGTGCCAGCAGTACGTTTGCGAATGAGCAGTTCTTC. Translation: CASSTFANEQFF.

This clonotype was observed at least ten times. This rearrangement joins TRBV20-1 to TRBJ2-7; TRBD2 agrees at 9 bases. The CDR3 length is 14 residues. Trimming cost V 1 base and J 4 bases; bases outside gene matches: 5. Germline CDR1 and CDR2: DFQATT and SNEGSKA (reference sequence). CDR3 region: CSARATSGTYEQYF. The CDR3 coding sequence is TGCAGTGCTAGAGCGACTAGCGGAACTTACGAGCAGTACTTC.

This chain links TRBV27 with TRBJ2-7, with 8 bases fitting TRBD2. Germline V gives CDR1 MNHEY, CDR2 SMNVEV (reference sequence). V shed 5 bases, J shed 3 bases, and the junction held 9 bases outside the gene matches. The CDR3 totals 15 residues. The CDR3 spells CASSPGLEGVYEQYF. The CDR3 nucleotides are TGTGCCAGCAGTCCGGGACTAGAGGGAGTCTACGAGCAGTACTTC.

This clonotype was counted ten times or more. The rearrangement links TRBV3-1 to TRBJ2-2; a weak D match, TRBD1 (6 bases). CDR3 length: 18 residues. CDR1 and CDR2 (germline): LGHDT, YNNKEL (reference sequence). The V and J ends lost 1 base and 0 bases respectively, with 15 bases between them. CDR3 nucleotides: TGTGCCAGCAGCCAAGGGCCCGGACAGTCTACGAACACCGGGGAGCTGTTTTTT. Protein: CASSQGPGQSTNTGELFF. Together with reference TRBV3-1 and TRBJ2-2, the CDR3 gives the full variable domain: DTAVSQTPKYLVTQMGNDKSIKCEQNLGHDTMYWYKQDSKKFLKIMFSYNNKELIINETVPNRFSPKSPDKAHLNLHINSLELGDSAVYFCASSQGPGQSTNTGELFFGEGSRLTVL.

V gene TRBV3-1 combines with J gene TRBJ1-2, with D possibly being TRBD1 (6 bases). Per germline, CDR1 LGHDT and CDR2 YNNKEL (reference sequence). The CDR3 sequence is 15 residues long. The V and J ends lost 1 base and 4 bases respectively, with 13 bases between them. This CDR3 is CASSQGRQARYGYTF. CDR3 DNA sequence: TGTGCCAGCAGCCAAGGCCGACAGGCTCGCTATGGCTACACCTTC.

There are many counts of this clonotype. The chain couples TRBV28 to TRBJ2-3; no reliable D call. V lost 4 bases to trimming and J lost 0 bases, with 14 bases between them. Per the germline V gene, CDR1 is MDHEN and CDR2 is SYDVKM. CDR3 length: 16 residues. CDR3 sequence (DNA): TGTGCCAGCAGTTCCCACCGTCCTCCTAGCACAGATACGCAGTATTTT. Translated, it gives CASSSHRPPSTDTQYF.

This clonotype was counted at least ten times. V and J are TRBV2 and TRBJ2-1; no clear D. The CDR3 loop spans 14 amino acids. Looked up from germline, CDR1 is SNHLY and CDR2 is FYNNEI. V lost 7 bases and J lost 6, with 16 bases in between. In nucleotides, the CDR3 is TGTGCCAGCAAGAGGAATCACGACGGCAATGAGCAGTTCTTC. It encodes CASKRNHDGNEQFF.

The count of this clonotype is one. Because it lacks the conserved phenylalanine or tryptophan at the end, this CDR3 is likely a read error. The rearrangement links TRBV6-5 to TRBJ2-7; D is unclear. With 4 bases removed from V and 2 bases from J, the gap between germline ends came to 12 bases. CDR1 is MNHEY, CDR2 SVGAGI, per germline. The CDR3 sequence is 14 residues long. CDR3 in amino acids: CASSWSTYPYEQYL. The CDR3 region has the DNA TGTGCCAGCAGTTGGTCGACCTACCCCTACGAGCAGTACCTC.

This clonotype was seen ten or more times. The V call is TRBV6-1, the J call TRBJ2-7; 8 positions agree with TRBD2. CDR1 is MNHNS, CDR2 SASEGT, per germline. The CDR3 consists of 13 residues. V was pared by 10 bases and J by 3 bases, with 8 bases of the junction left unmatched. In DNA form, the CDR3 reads TGTGCCACCAAAGCGGGAGTAAGCTACGAGCAGTACTTC. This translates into CATKAGVSYEQYF.

The CDR3 is CASSGLGGSTDTQYF. The CDR3 bases are TGCGCCAGCAGCGGTTTAGGAGGGAGCACAGATACGCAGTATTTT. The V and J genes are TRBV5-1 and TRBJ2-3, with a tentative D call TRBD2 (6 bases). The CDR3 spans 15 residues. From germline, CDR1 is SGHRS and CDR2 YFSETQ. V gave up 4 bases and J gave up 0 bases, with 12 bases separating them.